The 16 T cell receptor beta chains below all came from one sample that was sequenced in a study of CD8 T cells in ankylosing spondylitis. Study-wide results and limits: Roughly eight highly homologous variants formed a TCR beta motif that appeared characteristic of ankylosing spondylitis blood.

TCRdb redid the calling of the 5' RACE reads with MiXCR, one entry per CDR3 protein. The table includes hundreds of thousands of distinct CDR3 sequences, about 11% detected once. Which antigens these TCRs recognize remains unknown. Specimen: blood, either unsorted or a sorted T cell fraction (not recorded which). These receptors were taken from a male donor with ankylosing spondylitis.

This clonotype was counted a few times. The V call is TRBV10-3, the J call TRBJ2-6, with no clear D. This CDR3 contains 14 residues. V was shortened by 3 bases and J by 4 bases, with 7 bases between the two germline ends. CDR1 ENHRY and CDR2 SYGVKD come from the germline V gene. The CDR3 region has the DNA TGTGCCATCAGTGATGGTCAGGGGGCCAACGTCCTGACTTTC. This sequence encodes CAISDGQGANVLTF.

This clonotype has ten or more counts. The CDR3 region has the DNA TGTGCCAGCAGCTCCGGACTAGCGGGTACCCAGTACTTC. It encodes CASSSGLAGTQYF. The chain couples TRBV13 to TRBJ2-5, with 11 bases matching TRBD2. The V and J ends lost 4 bases and 8 bases, in that order; junction bases with no gene match: 3. The CDR3 consists of 13 residues. Germline V lookup: CDR1 PRHDT, CDR2 FYEKMQ (reference sequence).

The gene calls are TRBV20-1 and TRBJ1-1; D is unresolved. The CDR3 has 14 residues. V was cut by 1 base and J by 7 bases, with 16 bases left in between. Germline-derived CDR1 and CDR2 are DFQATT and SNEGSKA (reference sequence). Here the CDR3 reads CSARVGEKRLEAFF. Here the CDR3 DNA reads TGCAGTGCTAGAGTCGGGGAGAAGAGGCTTGAAGCTTTCTTT.

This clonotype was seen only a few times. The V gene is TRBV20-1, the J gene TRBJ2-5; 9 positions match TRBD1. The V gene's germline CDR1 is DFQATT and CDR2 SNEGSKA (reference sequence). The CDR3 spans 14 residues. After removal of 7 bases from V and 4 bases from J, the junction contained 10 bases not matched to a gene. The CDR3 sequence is CSGGQGGGLETQYF. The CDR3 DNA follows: TGCAGTGGGGGACAGGGAGGTGGTTTAGAGACCCAGTACTTC.

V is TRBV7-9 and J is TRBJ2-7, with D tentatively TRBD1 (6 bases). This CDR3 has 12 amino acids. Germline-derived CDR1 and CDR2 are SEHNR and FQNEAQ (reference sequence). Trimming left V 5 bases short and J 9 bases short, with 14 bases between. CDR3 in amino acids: CASSPQGTVQYF. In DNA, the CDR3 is TGTGCCAGCAGCCCACAGGGCACAGTGCAGTACTTC.

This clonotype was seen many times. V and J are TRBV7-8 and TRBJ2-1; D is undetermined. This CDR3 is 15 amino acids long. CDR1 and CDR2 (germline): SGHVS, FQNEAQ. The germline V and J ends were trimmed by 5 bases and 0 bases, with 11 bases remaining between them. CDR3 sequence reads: CASSLNRGSYNEQFF. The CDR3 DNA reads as TGTGCCAGCAGCCTAAATCGCGGCTCCTACAATGAGCAGTTCTTC.

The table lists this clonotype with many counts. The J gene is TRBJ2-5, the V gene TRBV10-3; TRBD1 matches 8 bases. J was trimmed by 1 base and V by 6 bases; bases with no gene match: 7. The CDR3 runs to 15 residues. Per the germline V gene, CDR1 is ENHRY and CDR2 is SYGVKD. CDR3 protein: CAIRKTDRGQETQYF. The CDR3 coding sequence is TGTGCCATCAGGAAAACAGACAGGGGCCAAGAGACCCAGTACTTC.

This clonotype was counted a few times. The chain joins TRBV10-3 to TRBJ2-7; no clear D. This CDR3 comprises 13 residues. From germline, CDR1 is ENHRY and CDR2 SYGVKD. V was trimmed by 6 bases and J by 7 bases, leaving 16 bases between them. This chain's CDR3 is CAISRPASGEQYF. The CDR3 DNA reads TGTGCCATCAGCAGGCCAGCGAGTGGAGAGCAGTACTTC.

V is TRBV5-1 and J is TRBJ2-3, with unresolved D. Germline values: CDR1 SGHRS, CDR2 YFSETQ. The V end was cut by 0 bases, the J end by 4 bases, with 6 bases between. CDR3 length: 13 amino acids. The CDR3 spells CASSLGFADTQYF. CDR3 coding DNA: TGCGCCAGCAGCTTGGGATTCGCAGATACGCAGTATTTT. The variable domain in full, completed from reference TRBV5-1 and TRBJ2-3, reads KAGVTQTPRYLIKTRGQQVTLSCSPISGHRSVSWYQQTPGQGLQFLFEYFSETQRNKGNFPGRFSGRQFSNSRSEMNVSTLELGDSALYLCASSLGFADTQYFGPGTRLTVL.

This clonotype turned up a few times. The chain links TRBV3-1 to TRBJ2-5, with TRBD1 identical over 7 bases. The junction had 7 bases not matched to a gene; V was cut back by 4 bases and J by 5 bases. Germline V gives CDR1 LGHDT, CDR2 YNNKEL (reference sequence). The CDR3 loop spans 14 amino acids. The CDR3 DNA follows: TGTGCCAGCAGCCCGGGACAGTGGGGGGAGACCCAGTACTTC. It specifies CASSPGQWGETQYF.

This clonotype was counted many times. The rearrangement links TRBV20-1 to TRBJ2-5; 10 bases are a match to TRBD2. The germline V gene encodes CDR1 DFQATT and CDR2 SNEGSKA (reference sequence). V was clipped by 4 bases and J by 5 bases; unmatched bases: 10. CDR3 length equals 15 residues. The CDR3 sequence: CSANPSGGAGETQYF. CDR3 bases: TGCAGTGCTAACCCCAGCGGGGGGGCGGGGGAGACCCAGTACTTC.

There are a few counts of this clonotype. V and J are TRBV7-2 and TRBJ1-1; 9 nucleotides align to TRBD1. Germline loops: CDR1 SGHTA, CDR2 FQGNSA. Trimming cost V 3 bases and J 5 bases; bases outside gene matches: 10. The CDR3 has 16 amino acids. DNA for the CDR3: TGTGCCAGCAGCTTCGCACCGGGACAGGGAGGGACTGAAGCTTTCTTT. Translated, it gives CASSFAPGQGGTEAFF.

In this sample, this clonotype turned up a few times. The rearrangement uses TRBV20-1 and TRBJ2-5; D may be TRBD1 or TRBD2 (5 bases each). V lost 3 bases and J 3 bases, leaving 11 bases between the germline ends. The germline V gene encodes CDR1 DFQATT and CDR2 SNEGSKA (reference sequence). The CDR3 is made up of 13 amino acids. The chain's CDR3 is CSASWGPKETQYF. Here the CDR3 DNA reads TGCAGTGCTAGTTGGGGACCGAAAGAGACCCAGTACTTC.

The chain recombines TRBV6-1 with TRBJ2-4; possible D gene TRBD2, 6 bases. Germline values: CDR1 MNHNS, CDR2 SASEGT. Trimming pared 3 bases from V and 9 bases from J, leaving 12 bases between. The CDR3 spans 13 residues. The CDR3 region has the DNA TGTGCCAGCAGTGAGTTCGGGCGGGGCATTCAGTACTTC. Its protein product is CASSEFGRGIQYF.

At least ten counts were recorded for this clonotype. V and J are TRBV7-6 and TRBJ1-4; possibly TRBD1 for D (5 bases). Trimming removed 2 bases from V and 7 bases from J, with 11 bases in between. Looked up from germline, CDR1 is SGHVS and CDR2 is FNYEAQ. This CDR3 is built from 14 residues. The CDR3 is CASSLPGPGEKLFF. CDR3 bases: TGTGCCAGCAGCTTACCGGGACCAGGTGAAAAACTGTTTTTT. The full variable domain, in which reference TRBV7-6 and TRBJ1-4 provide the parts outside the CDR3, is GAGVSQSPRYKVTKRGQDVALRCDPISGHVSLYWYRQALGQGPEFLTYFNYEAQQDKSGLPNDRFSAERPEGSISTLTIQRTEQRDSAMYRCASSLPGPGEKLFFGSGTQLSVL.

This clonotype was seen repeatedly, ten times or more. The CDR3 sequence: CASSQGRRGYTF. DNA of the CDR3: TGTGCCAGCAGTCAAGGCCGACGGGGCTACACCTTC. The chain is built from TRBV6-5 and TRBJ1-2; D is undetermined. Germline V gene lookup returns CDR1 MNHEY and CDR2 SVGAGI. Trimming cost V 5 bases and J 8 bases, with 12 bases left between them. This CDR3 has 12 residues.